This T cell receptor beta chain was identified in a study of cytomegalovirus exposure and HLA in healthy donors (dated by TCRdb to between 2016 and 2019). About the full investigation: An earlier analysis of approximately 640 of the donors reported approximately 300 Gb of sequence data and roughly 100 million unique TCR beta sequences from about 179 million T cells. Approximately 300 gigabases of sequencing data and 91 million or so unique TCR sequences made up an early release that covered nearly 650 HLA-typed donors. Among the roughly 400 genotyped donors, approximately 81% belonged to the genetic ancestry cluster associated with self-reported Caucasian donors. Among about 410 genotyped donors of the cohort, an average of around 220,000 unique TCR beta nucleotide sequences was sequenced per donor, of which 15% to 20% were non-productive. The study profiled the T cell repertoires of hundreds of subjects by immunosequencing and related them to cytomegalovirus serostatus. All discovery cohort repertoires had been generated using a single sequencing platform. Typing coverage differed by locus: A, B, C, DRB1 and DQB1 were typed in roughly 620-640 donors, DQA1 in around 500, DPA1 in nearly 610, and DPB1 in 400 to 490. Because of strong linkage in the cohort, roughly five DR-DQ haplotypes were treated as single units for association and clustering. To study patterns of TCR occurrence, a later analysis re-analyzed previously published TCR beta repertoires from under 750 donors and added high-resolution HLA genotyping. To predict cytomegalovirus infection status, the study combined high-throughput TCR immunosequencing, statistical association of individual TCRs with disease status, and machine learning. Class I and class II HLA loci were covered by the typing at four-digit resolution. To decide whether each TCR beta V gene segment behaved as functional or pseudogenic, an earlier analysis of some 540 of the donors relied on high-throughput TCR beta sequencing. Rather than using new phenotypic data, the later analysis identified candidate immune exposures from TCR beta sequences and from how often those sequences occurred across donors. Donor age, sex, ethnicity and CMV serostatus were collected together with the repertoire data. In addition to the first cohort of hundreds of subjects, a separate validation cohort of approximately 130 different subjects was used. A later genetic analysis used genome-wide SNP genotypes for about three fifths of the 666 donors, treating that subset as a discovery cohort. The aim of the study was to test whether cataloging public T cell receptors could identify signatures of past pathogen exposure. Beyond this particular receptor, the publication reports: Because the 87-base-pair reads could not distinguish some IMGT-functional V segments, including TRBV6-2 and TRBV6-3, those segments were excluded. A later genetic analysis associated a missense DCLRE1C variant with V-gene and J-gene trimming of TCR beta chains, and an independent cohort replicated the association. In a later analysis, about 16,000 TCR beta sequences were associated with specific HLA alleles at a false discovery rate of 0.05. The only immune exposure information available for the cohort was CMV serostatus. Correlated functional status among segregating V segments might reflect linkage disequilibrium, but an unknown experimental factor could not be ruled out. A later genetic analysis reported fewer N-insertions in productive TCRs among donors in an Asian-associated ancestry cluster than the roughly 700-donor mean. In a later analysis, several top co-occurrence clusters were reported to appear linked to parvovirus B19, influenza, CMV and Epstein-Barr virus. A later analysis found that TCR association rates varied across HLA loci, with DRB1 alleles showing the most associated TCRs and HLA-C alleles the fewest. A further reported finding was that TCR beta sequences accurately predicted the HLA-A and HLA-B alleles for most subjects in the first cohort. Most TCR sequences were observed very rarely across donors, whereas some public TCRs were present in many individuals. Most CMV-associated TCR beta chains appeared to be HLA-restricted in a later analysis, and the HLA associations seemed to be driven largely by CMV exposure. A group of highly shared sequence variants was considered likely to be a technical artifact of the sequencing pipeline. The study gave a list of some 150 TCR beta chains associated with cytomegalovirus. Because HLA typing was missing for some donors at each locus, association tests included only the typed subset. Because counts were too low, under 20 rarely observed V segments, including chromosome 9 orphons, were left out of the earlier analysis of about 620 of the donors. Broadly in line with IMGT annotations, most TCR beta V segments showed up in productive rearrangements about 87% or about 30% of the time in an earlier analysis of approximately 640 of the donors. The authors suggested that the approach could potentially be extended to other disease states and immunological phenotypes. In vitro tests confirmed that a few of the cytomegalovirus-associated TCR beta chains recognize cytomegalovirus antigens. In this cohort, only TCR beta chains were sequenced, and detectable features were limited by the absence of alpha or paired-chain data. When HLA alleles, especially DR and DQ, strongly co-occurred, TCR associations were difficult to assign to individual alleles. The classifier was reported to diagnose cytomegalovirus status with high specificity and sensitivity in both the original and validation cohorts. Presence/absence analyses assumed roughly uniform sequencing depth across donors, an assumption that may not hold. In a later analysis, HLA-associated TCR beta chains were found to be more clonally expanded and to have lower generation probabilities than equally common non-associated chains.

This clone was observed a handful of times. This clone's antigen is unknown. Base quality data are lacking; no much larger clone is found one base away. Per the germline V gene, MNHEY is the CDR1 and SVGAGI is the CDR2. Counted from cysteine to phenylalanine, this CDR3 has 15 amino acids. The DNA shown is the 45-base CDR3, in frame from base 1. V lost 5 bases and J lost 3 bases, and the count of bases not matched to a germline gene is 4. The cohort consisted of 650 to 700 healthy bone marrow donors. Cohort members were all nominally healthy when sampled, although unrecorded immune exposures were likely present. The donor was CMV seronegative and was included in the group of a few hundred seronegative cohort members. A peripheral blood sample was provided by each donor, and peripheral blood mononuclear cells were used for TCR beta sequencing. Genomic DNA was extracted from the blood cell samples with the Qiagen DNeasy Blood Extraction Kit.

The library relied on the immunoSEQ multiplex PCR assay. For the multiplex PCR, a mixture combining 60 forward primers for TCR Vbeta segments and 13 reverse primers for TCR Jbeta segments was used. A multiplex PCR assay on genomic DNA amplified the CDR3 region of rearranged TCR beta genes. The amplified TCR beta libraries were sequenced on the Illumina HiSeq System as 87-base-pair reads. In the authors' own workflow: Across the 670 or so repertoires, a later analysis counted 60 million to 90 million unique TCR beta chains, 9.5 million to 12 million of which were shared by at least two donors. Raw reads were error-corrected and collapsed into unique sequences with a nearest-neighbor algorithm that merged closely related sequences to remove PCR and sequencing errors. Alignment of CDR3 sequences to IMGT reference sequences was used to assign V, D and J gene segments. Each retained sequence needed at least a six-nucleotide match to both a V gene segment and a J gene segment. A rearrangement counted as productive if the CDR3 had no stop codons and remained in frame with V and J, and every other rearrangement counted as non-productive. CDR3 was defined by IMGT convention, running from the second conserved V-encoded cysteine to the conserved J-encoded phenylalanine. The earlier analysis of fewer than 750 of the donors excluded sequences that lacked an unambiguous match to a single V gene segment. An earlier analysis of some 500 of the donors classified V segments as functional when productive rearrangements were above 56.7% and as segregating when the standard deviation between donors was above 5%. To diagnose cytomegalovirus status from the catalog of TCR beta chain sequences, a statistical classification framework was built. V and J gene assignment, in a later analysis, came from comparing TCR nucleotide sequences with IMGT/GENE-DB human TR gene sequences. A later analysis assigned CDR3 sequences and most-parsimonious VDJ recombination scenarios with the TCRdist pipeline. In a later analysis, every TCR beta chain was defined by the combination of its CDR3 amino acid sequence and its V-gene family, and reads without a unique V-gene family were dropped. A later analysis removed roughly 590 highly shared, low-generation-probability nucleotide sequences to deal with suspected cross-contamination and a sequencing artifact. In a later analysis, a clonal expansion index for each public chain was calculated from normalized within-repertoire ranks of inferred template counts. A later analysis computed generation probabilities with a VDJ recombination model fitted to out-of-frame rearrangements, and checked the results against IGoR. In a later analysis, TCR-TCR, TCR-HLA and TCR-CMV co-occurrence was scored with hypergeometric tests, and a repertoire-size bias correction was applied to TCR pairs. To estimate false discovery rates, a later analysis permuted the HLA or CMV assignments 20 times. In a later analysis, co-occurring TCRs were grouped using DBSCAN, and TCRdist sequence similarity was added for clustering within HLA-allele-positive subsets. Repertoires with fewer than 30,000 or more than 120,000 public chains, plus five repertoires with anomalous nucleotide sharing, were excluded from co-occurrence clustering. The clones in this table, taken by TCRdb from immuneACCESS, are in-frame only. Not every clone is retained; where verified, under half of the shortfall comes from an unresolved V gene, and the cause of the rest is unknown. The DNA gave D and trimming, while V, J and clone size come from that table. In all, the sample holds approximately 110,000 clones, and almost 75% of those were seen once. The ten largest clones take up under 8.5% of the sample.

The source of this sequence is a man aged 35-49 years in good health and CMV-seronegative. The chain is encoded by TRBV6-5 joined to TRBJ2-1, with 10 bases matching TRBD1. The sequenced sample was PBMCs. The CDR3 protein sequence reads: CASSPGTGDYNEQFF. The sequenced DNA is TGTGCCAGCAGTCCCGGGACAGGGGACTACAATGAGCAGTTCTTC.